Listed below are T cell receptor beta chains from one sample, sequenced in a study of metastatic and nonmetastatic thyroid tumors. TCRdb re-analyzed the PCR reads through MiXCR. The sample includes some 17,000 clones, under 30% of them seen just once. The sequencing sample was made of tumor tissue. These receptors were collected from a female donor with papillary thyroid cancer or a benign thyroid nodule (not recorded which). Some clones in this sample may be carry-over from other donors' samples. Each CDR3 is given with its conserved first and last residue. A D gene is named only where the DNA matches it firmly. Size is stated for part of the rows, as once, few or many counts, or as a class when the clone is expanded.

d_call	clone_size	j_call	v_call	cdr3_nt	cdr3_aa
TRBD1	.	TRBJ2-7	TRBV5-1	TGCGCCAGCAGCTACCGGGACAGAGGATACGAGCAGTACTTC	CASSYRDRGYEQYF
TRBD2	few	TRBJ2-1	TRBV10-3	TGTGCCATCAGTGCCGGGGTCGGGAGGGCCAGGGAGCAGTTCTTC	CAISAGVGRAREQFF
TRBD2	many	TRBJ2-3	TRBV28	TGTGCCAGCAGTTTACCCGGGACTAGCGGGGCGATCGGCACTTGGACAGATACGCAGTATTTT	CASSLPGTSGAIGTWTDTQYF
TRBD1	.	TRBJ2-1	TRBV12-3/TRBV12-4	TGTGCCAGCAGCCGAGGGGACAGGGGGAATGAGCAGTTCTTC	CASSRGDRGNEQFF
.	.	TRBJ1-4	TRBV3-1	TGTGCCAGCAGGAAGACCAAGGTTATATCCGGGCCTGCAACTAATGAAAAACTGTTTTTT	CASRKTKVISGPATNEKLFF
TRBD2	.	TRBJ2-3	TRBV11-2	TGTGCCAGCAGCCGCGGGACTAGCGTCCCAGATACGCAGTATTTT	CASSRGTSVPDTQYF
.	.	TRBJ1-2	TRBV9	TGTGCCAGCAGCACCCAAACGGTCCCCAGTAGCTACACCTTC	CASSTQTVPSSYTF
.	medium-sized	TRBJ2-1	TRBV10-2	TGCGCCAGCAGGGGTGGGACCGACAATGAGCAGTTCTTC	CASRGGTDNEQFF
TRBD2	.	TRBJ2-1	TRBV28	TGTGCCAGCAGCCACGGGACTAGCGGTAATAATGAGCAGTTCTTC	CASSHGTSGNNEQFF
TRBD1	.	TRBJ2-6	TRBV12-3/TRBV12-4	TGTGCCAGCATCATGGACAGGGCTTCCTTCTCTGGGGCCAACGTCCTGACTTTC	CASIMDRASFSGANVLTF
TRBD2	.	TRBJ2-2	TRBV5-1	TGCGCCAGCGGGACAGGACTAGCGGGGGTCAGCACCGGGGAGCTGTTTTTT	CASGTGLAGVSTGELFF
.	.	TRBJ1-2	TRBV6-1	TGTGCCAGCAGTGAAAGAGGCCACTATGGCTACACCTTC	CASSERGHYGYTF
.	.	TRBJ2-1	TRBV2	TGTGCCAGCAGTGAAGCTCGTGGGAACCCTCCCTACAATGAGCAGTTCTTC	CASSEARGNPPYNEQFF
.	few	TRBJ1-1	TRBV20-1	TGCAGTGCTAGGCTGTCTGCTGAAGCTTTCTTT	CSARLSAEAFF
.	many	TRBJ2-6	TRBV3-1	TGTGCCAGCAGCCAAGGGACAGCTGGGGCCAACGTCCTGACTTTC	CASSQGTAGANVLTF
.	.	TRBJ2-5	TRBV28	TGTGCCAGCACAACCGAGGCGAGGCAAGAGACCGAGAACTTC	CASTTEARQETENF
TRBD1	.	TRBJ1-1	TRBV27	TGTGCCAGCCAGGGGGGAGGGAGAACTGAAGCTTTCTTT	CASQGGGRTEAFF
.	large	TRBJ2-1	TRBV7-9	TGTGCCAGCAGCTTAGTTGGAGACAATGAGCAGTTCTTC	CASSLVGDNEQFF
TRBD1	many	TRBJ1-5	TRBV25-1	TGTGCCAATAGGGATCGTGGCACAGGGGCGGATTTT	CANRDRGTGADF
TRBD1	.	TRBJ1-1	TRBV9	TGTGCCAGCAGCGTAGCCGACAGGGTTCATCGTGGCACTGAAGCTTTCTTT	CASSVADRVHRGTEAFF
.	once	TRBJ1-2	TRBV30	TGTGCCAAAACCGAGGGTATGAACTATGGCTACACCTTC	CAKTEGMNYGYTF
TRBD2	.	TRBJ2-7	TRBV27	TGTGCCAGCAGTTTATGGGGGACTAGCGCATCCTACGAGCAGTACTTC	CASSLWGTSASYEQYF
.	medium-sized	TRBJ2-2	TRBV7-9	TGTGCCAGCAGCTTATCCGGGGTGGACACCGGGGAGCTGTTTTTT	CASSLSGVDTGELFF
.	few	TRBJ1-2	TRBV5-1	TGCGCCAGCAGCTTGGAACCGAGGCAGGCGACCTCTAACTATGGCTACACCTTC	CASSLEPRQATSNYGYTF
TRBD1	.	TRBJ2-1	TRBV6-6	TGTGCCAGCAGTTACCCCGGGACAGGGAATGAGCAGTTCTTC	CASSYPGTGNEQFF
.	.	TRBJ1-3	TRBV6-1	TGTGCCAGCAGTACAACCCGGTCAGAGGGTTACACCATATATTTT	CASSTTRSEGYTIYF
.	large	TRBJ2-1	TRBV12-3/TRBV12-4	TGTGCCAGCGGGTATAGGGGGTATGAGCAGTTCTTC	CASGYRGYEQFF
TRBD1	medium-sized	TRBJ2-7	TRBV12-3/TRBV12-4	TGTGCCAGCAGTTTAAAGGGACAGGGGAACGACGAGCAGTACTTC	CASSLKGQGNDEQYF
.	many	TRBJ1-5	TRBV27	TGTGCCAGCAGTTTATTCGATCATCAGCCCCAGCATTTT	CASSLFDHQPQHF
.	many	TRBJ2-7	TRBV11-3	TGTGCCAGCAGCTTAGGTGGCCAGGGGATTCCGCGGGAGCAGTACTTC	CASSLGGQGIPREQYF
.	few	TRBJ1-1	TRBV27	TGTGCCAGCAGAGGAGCTCCGAACACTGAAGCTTTCTTT	CASRGAPNTEAFF
.	few	TRBJ2-5	TRBV10-3	TGTGCCAGCAGTGATTCCGACACGCGGACAGAGACCCAGTACTTC	CASSDSDTRTETQYF
.	medium-sized	TRBJ1-5	TRBV10-1	TGCGCCAGCAGTGAGTCGGGAGGGAGAGCGTCTAATCAGCCCCAGCATTTT	CASSESGGRASNQPQHF
.	.	TRBJ2-7	TRBV6-1	TGTGCCAGCACCCCCGGGGGACACCACTACGAGCAGTACTTC	CASTPGGHHYEQYF
TRBD1	few	TRBJ2-7	TRBV6-1	TGTGCCAGCAGTTCGACAGGGCCTTACGAGCAGTACTTC	CASSSTGPYEQYF
.	.	TRBJ2-1	TRBV6-1	TGTGCCAGCAGGGGAGGCGACTCCTACAATGAGCAGTTCTTC	CASRGGDSYNEQFF
.	many	TRBJ1-1	TRBV4-3	TGCGCCAGCAGCCAAGTGGGGGGGAACACTGAAGCTTTCTTT	CASSQVGGNTEAFF
TRBD2	.	TRBJ2-7	TRBV6-1	TGTGCCAGCAGTGATTCGGCGGGAGGTTACCACGAGCAGTACTTC	CASSDSAGGYHEQYF
.	medium-sized	TRBJ2-7	TRBV5-1	TGCGCCAGCAGCTTGGACGGGAGAGCGTGGTACTTC	CASSLDGRAWYF
.	few	TRBJ1-3	TRBV6-1	TGTGCCAGCAGTGTGGCGGACACCTCTGGAAACACCATATATTTT	CASSVADTSGNTIYF
.	.	TRBJ1-1	TRBV14	TGTGCCAGCAGCCAAGTGGCGAACACAGGGTGGAACACTGAAGCTTTCTTT	CASSQVANTGWNTEAFF
TRBD1	.	TRBJ1-2	TRBV6-5	TGTGCCAGCAGTTACGGGGACAGGGGAGGCGGCTACACCTTC	CASSYGDRGGGYTF
TRBD1	few	TRBJ2-3	TRBV10-3	TGTGCCATCAGTGGGACAGGGAGCACAGATACGCAGTATTTT	CAISGTGSTDTQYF
TRBD1	medium-sized	TRBJ2-3	TRBV7-3	TGTGCCAGCAAATCGACAGGGACAGATACGCAGTATTTT	CASKSTGTDTQYF
.	many	TRBJ1-4	TRBV30	TGTGCCTGGAGTGTGGGTTCCGGCGGGGGTGAAAAACTGTTTTTT	CAWSVGSGGGEKLFF
.	few	TRBJ2-3	TRBV11-2	TGTGCCAGCAGCTTAGTAGTACCACGAAACACAGATACGCAGTATTTT	CASSLVVPRNTDTQYF